What follows are 29 T cell receptor beta chains derived from one specimen sequenced in a study of tissue T cells after allogeneic stem cell transplantation. Measured with immunoSEQ multiplex PCR; TCRdb has only the in-frame clones, and not every one. The repertoire holds about 12,000 clones, with approximately 70% as singletons. The sample consisted of tissue from the right colon, taken at autopsy. The source is a woman aged 18-49 years with breast cancer.

The chain combines TRBV6-5 with TRBJ1-2; TRBD1 might be the D (5 bases). CDR1 MNHEY and CDR2 SVGAGI come from the germline V gene. The CDR3 consists of 15 residues. Deletions cut 6 bases from V and 5 bases from J, with 19 bases between. This CDR3 is CASRDSGFQQYGYTF. The CDR3 coding sequence is TGTGCCAGCAGGGACTCAGGGTTCCAACAATATGGCTACACCTTC.

This chain uses TRBV5-6 with TRBJ2-2; D might be TRBD2 (5 bases). The CDR3 consists of 16 residues. Trimming pared 0 bases from V and 1 base from J, leaving 10 bases between. CDR1 is SGHDT, CDR2 YYEEEE, per germline. The CDR3 sequence is CASSLVGSVNTGELFF. The CDR3 bases are TGTGCCAGCAGCTTGGTGGGTAGCGTGAACACCGGGGAGCTGTTTTTT.

This clone is medium-sized. The rearrangement links TRBV19 to TRBJ2-1, with no clear D. Trimming shortened V by 4 bases and J by 3 bases, and 7 bases separated the two germline ends. Germline V gene sequence: CDR1 LNHDA, CDR2 SQIVND (reference sequence). The CDR3 totals 13 residues. CDR3 amino acids: CASSTGDYNEQFF. The CDR3 coding sequence is TGTGCCAGTAGTACCGGAGACTACAATGAGCAGTTCTTC. Based on the CDR3 plus reference TRBV19 and TRBJ2-1, the full variable domain is DGGITQSPKYLFRKEGQNVTLSCEQNLNHDAMYWYRQDPGQGLRLIYYSQIVNDFQKGDIAEGYSVSREKKESFPLTVTSAQKNPTAFYLCASSTGDYNEQFFGPGTRLTVL.

The rearrangement joins TRBV7-9 to TRBJ2-5, with D possibly being TRBD1 or TRBD2 (5 bases each). The germline V and J ends were trimmed by 5 bases and 1 base, with 8 bases remaining between them. Germline values: CDR1 SEHNR, CDR2 FQNEAQ (reference sequence). This CDR3 contains 13 residues. As DNA, the CDR3 is TGTGCCAGCAGCACCGGGGCCCAAGAGACCCAGTACTTC. Its translation is CASSTGAQETQYF.

This clone was detected only a few times. The gene calls are TRBV18 and TRBJ2-7; tentative D call: TRBD1 (6 bases). Germline CDR1 KGHSH, CDR2 LQKENI. The length of the CDR3 is 15 residues. V was pared by 3 bases and J by 1 base, with 13 bases between. The CDR3 sequence is CASSPQGQRSYEQYF. The CDR3 DNA reads TGTGCCAGCTCACCGCAAGGACAGCGTTCCTACGAGCAGTACTTC. Combining the CDR3 with reference TRBV18 and TRBJ2-7 gives the whole variable domain NAGVMQNPRHLVRRRGQEARLRCSPMKGHSHVYWYRQLPEEGLKFMVYLQKENIIDESGMPKERFSAEFPKEGPSILRIQQVVRGDSAAYFCASSPQGQRSYEQYFGPGTRLTVT.

The chain carries TRBV12-3 or TRBV12-4 and TRBJ1-2, with D unclear. The CDR3 has 13 amino acids. V was cut by 5 bases and J by 4 bases, with 11 bases left in between. The CDR3 DNA reads TGTGCCAGCAGTCTGAGACAAGTCTATGGCTACACCTTC. Translation: CASSLRQVYGYTF.

V gene TRBV19 combines with J gene TRBJ1-3, with 7 bases aligning to TRBD1. The junction had 7 bases not matched to a gene; V was cut back by 7 bases and J by 1 base. This CDR3 is 15 amino acids long. The germline V gene encodes CDR1 LNHDA and CDR2 SQIVND (reference sequence). For the CDR3, the DNA is TGTGCCAGTAAAGACAGGGCAACATCTGGAAACACCATATATTTT. Residues: CASKDRATSGNTIYF.

The sample holds a few counts of this clone. The same CDR3 arises from other DNA sequences in this sample as well. The rearrangement joins TRBV30 to TRBJ2-1, with D perhaps matching TRBD2 (6 bases). Per germline, CDR1 GTSNPN and CDR2 SVGIG (reference sequence). Trimming took off 2 bases at V and 7 bases at J, with 9 bases between the two ends. The CDR3 runs 12 residues. The CDR3 coding sequence is TGTGCCTGGAGTAGGGACTTAAATGAGCAGTTCTTC. Translation: CAWSRDLNEQFF.

The V call is TRBV18, the J call TRBJ1-6; D call uncertain. V lost 3 bases and J lost 6, with 12 bases in between. The length of the CDR3 is 15 residues. The germline V gene encodes CDR1 KGHSH and CDR2 LQKENI. CDR3 DNA sequence: TGTGCCAGCTCACCCCGGTCGGGCACTAATTCACCCCTCCACTTT. Amino acids: CASSPRSGTNSPLHF.

The chain combines TRBV5-4 with TRBJ1-5; 10 bases are shared with TRBD1. This CDR3 region has 15 residues. V was pared by 4 bases and J by 11 bases, with 12 bases of the junction left unmatched. The V gene's germline CDR1 is SGHNT and CDR2 YYREEE (reference sequence). CDR3 sequence: CASSSGTGDSSSQHF. The DNA of the CDR3 is TGTGCCAGCAGCAGCGGGACAGGGGACTCATCGTCCCAGCATTTT.

The rearrangement links TRBV5-1 to TRBJ2-7; 15 bases fit TRBD2. V shed 4 bases, J shed 3 bases, and the junction held 2 bases outside the gene matches. The CDR3 sequence is 15 residues long. Germline values: CDR1 SGHRS, CDR2 YFSETQ. CDR3 sequence: CASSPGLAGGYEQYF. Written as DNA, the CDR3 is TGCGCCAGCAGCCCGGGACTAGCGGGAGGCTACGAGCAGTACTTC. The full variable domain, in which reference TRBV5-1 and TRBJ2-7 provide the parts outside the CDR3, is KAGVTQTPRYLIKTRGQQVTLSCSPISGHRSVSWYQQTPGQGLQFLFEYFSETQRNKGNFPGRFSGRQFSNSRSEMNVSTLELGDSALYLCASSPGLAGGYEQYFGPGTRLTVT.

In this sample, this clone is medium-sized. This rearrangement joins TRBV27 to TRBJ2-2; D possibly uses TRBD1 or TRBD2 (6 bases each). Germline CDR1 is MNHEY and CDR2 is SMNVEV (reference sequence). The V gene lost 3 bases and the J gene lost 0 bases, with 11 bases spanning the gap. This CDR3 has 16 amino acids. DNA for the CDR3: TGTGCCAGCAGTTTCTCGGGGGCCTCGAACACCGGGGAGCTGTTTTTT. Protein product: CASSFSGASNTGELFF.

This clone was observed a handful of times. The V and J genes are TRBV30 and TRBJ2-5, with D possibly being TRBD1 (5 bases). This CDR3 has 13 amino acids. Trimming removed 0 bases from V and 3 bases from J, with 8 bases in between. Per the germline V gene, CDR1 is GTSNPN and CDR2 is SVGIG (reference sequence). The CDR3 spells CAWSVGQEETQYF. The CDR3 DNA is TGTGCCTGGAGTGTCGGACAAGAAGAGACCCAGTACTTC.

The chain couples TRBV2 to TRBJ1-2; weak D call: TRBD1 (5 bases). The CDR3 runs to 13 residues. CDR1 SNHLY and CDR2 FYNNEI come from the germline V gene. V was cut by 5 bases and J by 4 bases, with 11 bases left in between. CDR3 DNA sequence: TGTGCCAGCAGTCCCGACAGTGTCTATGGCTACACCTTC. This codes for CASSPDSVYGYTF. The whole variable domain, filled in from reference TRBV2 and TRBJ1-2, reads EPEVTQTPSHQVTQMGQEVILRCVPISNHLYFYWYRQILGQKVEFLVSFYNNEISEKSEIFDDQFSVERPDGSNFTLKIRSTKLEDSAMYFCASSPDSVYGYTFGSGTRLTVV.

The rearrangement uses TRBV28 and TRBJ1-5; 8 positions agree with TRBD1. This CDR3 is built from 18 residues. Unmatched junction bases numbered 16, after V lost 4 bases and J lost 5 bases. Germline CDR1 MDHEN, CDR2 SYDVKM. The CDR3 loop reads CASSSAHDGGQGDQPQHF. CDR3 nucleotide sequence: TGTGCCAGCAGTTCCGCCCATGACGGCGGACAGGGCGATCAGCCCCAGCATTTT.

This rearrangement joins TRBV30 to TRBJ1-6; D call uncertain. V was shortened by 8 bases and J by 0 bases, with 11 bases between the two germline ends. CDR3 length equals 14 residues. Germline CDR1 reads GTSNPN; CDR2 reads SVGIG (reference sequence). CDR3 sequence (DNA): TGTGCCGTTCAAGTCAGCTCCTATAATTCACCCCTCCACTTT. The encoded protein is CAVQVSSYNSPLHF.

DNA for the CDR3: TGTGCCAGCAGCACTTTAGCGGGGGCCCCAGATACGCAGTATTTT. It translates to CASSTLAGAPDTQYF. The gene calls are TRBV5-6 and TRBJ2-3; 9 bases match TRBD2. The CDR3 extends over 15 amino acids. CDR1 is SGHDT and CDR2 is YYEEEE in the germline V gene. With 4 bases clipped from V and 4 bases from J, the junction kept 7 bases outside the gene matches.

V is TRBV28 and J is TRBJ1-5, with D tentatively TRBD1 (6 bases). With 4 bases removed from V and 5 bases from J, the gap between germline ends came to 9 bases. This CDR3 region has 13 residues. CDR1 is MDHEN, CDR2 SYDVKM, per germline. This CDR3 is CASSWTADQPQHF. In DNA, the CDR3 is TGTGCCAGCAGTTGGACAGCAGATCAGCCCCAGCATTTT. The full variable domain, rest sourced from reference TRBV28 and TRBJ1-5, is DVKVTQSSRYLVKRTGEKVFLECVQDMDHENMFWYRQDPGLGLRLIYFSYDVKMKEKGDIPEGYSVSREKKERFSLILESASTNQTSMYLCASSWTADQPQHFGDGTRLSIL.

This chain links TRBV30 with TRBJ1-1; perhaps TRBD1 as D (6 bases). Germline V gene lookup returns CDR1 GTSNPN and CDR2 SVGIG (reference sequence). The CDR3 has 14 residues. V dropped 1 base and J dropped 2 bases, with 11 bases sitting between them. For the CDR3, the DNA is TGTGCCTGGAGTGCTCGCGGGGGCAACACTGAAGCTTTCTTT. Translation gives CAWSARGGNTEAFF. Using reference TRBV30 and TRBJ1-1 for the parts outside the CDR3, the full variable domain is SQTIHQWPATLVQPVGSPLSLECTVEGTSNPNLYWYRQAAGRGLQLLFYSVGIGQISSEVPQNLSASRPQDRQFILSSKKLLLSDSGFYLCAWSARGGNTEAFFGQGTRLTVV.

The V gene is TRBV7-3, the J gene TRBJ2-1; TRBD2 agrees at 8 bases. After removal of 1 base from V and 8 bases from J, the junction contained 1 base not matched to a gene. Germline values: CDR1 SGHTA, CDR2 FQGTGA. The CDR3 length is 13 residues. This CDR3 is CASSLRRGDEQFF. In nucleotides, the CDR3 is TGTGCCAGCAGCTTAAGGCGGGGGGATGAGCAGTTCTTC.

The chain couples TRBV6-2 or TRBV6-3 to TRBJ2-3; D possibly uses TRBD1 or TRBD2 (5 bases each). The ends were cut back, 6 bases at V and 0 bases at J, with 7 bases in the middle. Germline CDR1 MNHEY, CDR2 SVGEGT. CDR3 length equals 13 residues. CDR3 nucleotides: TGTGCCAGCAGCCGGGACAGCACAGATACGCAGTATTTT. Protein sequence: CASSRDSTDTQYF.

V gene TRBV5-1 combines with J gene TRBJ2-2; D assignment may be TRBD1 or TRBD2 (5 bases each). The CDR3 spans 14 residues. Trimming left V 3 bases short and J 4 bases short, with 10 bases between. Germline CDR1 reads SGHRS; CDR2 reads YFSETQ. CDR3 bases: TGCGCCAGCAGCTGGGGGTCCGGCACCGGGGAGCTGTTTTTT. Translated, it gives CASSWGSGTGELFF.

The V call is TRBV18, the J call TRBJ2-2; perhaps TRBD2 as D (5 bases). CDR1 is KGHSH and CDR2 is LQKENI in the germline V gene. The CDR3 loop spans 16 amino acids. V was cut by 2 bases and J by 2 bases, with 12 bases left in between. The CDR3 sequence: CASSPMDGGNTGELFF. In DNA form, the CDR3 reads TGTGCCAGCTCACCAATGGACGGAGGCAACACCGGGGAGCTGTTTTTT.

This clone is judged large. This chain connects TRBV7-8 to TRBJ1-2; 12 bases map to TRBD1. CDR1 is SGHVS, CDR2 FQNEAQ, per germline. Trimming at V came to 7 bases and at J to 7 bases, leaving 4 bases not matched to a gene. This CDR3 has 13 residues. The CDR3 sequence: CASTGQGAFGYTF. CDR3 sequence (DNA): TGTGCCAGCACGGGACAGGGGGCTTTTGGCTACACCTTC.

The gene calls are TRBV6-5 and TRBJ1-2; possible D gene TRBD1, 5 bases. Germline V gene sequence: CDR1 MNHEY, CDR2 SVGAGI. The CDR3 loop spans 12 amino acids. The germline V and J ends were trimmed by 9 bases and 8 bases, with 16 bases remaining between them. DNA for the CDR3: TGTGCCAGTGACTCCCGACGGGGGGGCTACACCTTC. Encoded protein: CASDSRRGGYTF.

This chain links TRBV13 with TRBJ1-1, with 7 bases identical to TRBD1. CDR3 length equals 14 residues. V shed 0 bases and J 7 bases; nucleotides not matched to a gene: 5. In germline, CDR1 is PRHDT, CDR2 FYEKMQ (reference sequence). CDR3 coding DNA: TGTGCCAGCAGCTTAGGAACAGGGGAGCATGAAGCTTTCTTT. It translates to CASSLGTGEHEAFF.

The V call is TRBV5-6, the J call TRBJ1-6; 7 nucleotides line up with TRBD1. Germline CDR1 reads SGHDT; CDR2 reads YYEEEE. The CDR3 is made up of 16 amino acids. Unmatched junction bases numbered 7, after V lost 2 bases and J lost 5 bases. The CDR3 loop reads CASSFRETGNNSPLHF. CDR3 in DNA: TGTGCCAGCAGCTTTCGGGAGACAGGGAATAATTCACCCCTCCACTTT.

The V gene is TRBV18, the J gene TRBJ2-2; TRBD1 aligns across 7 bases. The CDR3 consists of 17 residues. Germline CDR1 is KGHSH and CDR2 is LQKENI. V dropped 6 bases and J dropped 6; count of bases not matched to a gene: 16. CDR3 loop: CASSRIQTGLSAGELFF. The DNA for the CDR3 is TGTGCCAGCTCCAGAATCCAGACAGGGTTGAGTGCCGGGGAGCTGTTTTTT.

The CDR3 region is CASSFYEAPDTQYF. For the CDR3, the DNA is TGCGCCAGCAGCTTCTACGAGGCGCCGGATACGCAGTATTTT. V usage is TRBV4-3 and J usage is TRBJ2-3; D not certain. Per the germline V gene, CDR1 is LGHNA and CDR2 is YSLEER. This CDR3 has 14 residues. V was clipped by 5 bases and J by 6 bases, with 15 bases between them.